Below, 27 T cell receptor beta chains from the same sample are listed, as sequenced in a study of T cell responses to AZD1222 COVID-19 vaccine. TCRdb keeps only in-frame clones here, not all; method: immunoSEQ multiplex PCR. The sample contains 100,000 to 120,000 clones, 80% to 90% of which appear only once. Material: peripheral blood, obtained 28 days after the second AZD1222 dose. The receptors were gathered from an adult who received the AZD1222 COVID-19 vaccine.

Here the CDR3 DNA reads TGTGCCAGCAGCGTGACCGGGACACGCCTCGGTGAGCAGTTCTTC. This codes for CASSVTGTRLGEQFF. V is TRBV7-9 and J is TRBJ2-1; TRBD1 might be the D (6 bases). The CDR3 extends over 15 amino acids. Germline V gene data show CDR1 as SEHNR and CDR2 as FQNEAQ (reference sequence). The V gene lost 5 bases and the J gene lost 9 bases, with 20 bases spanning the gap.

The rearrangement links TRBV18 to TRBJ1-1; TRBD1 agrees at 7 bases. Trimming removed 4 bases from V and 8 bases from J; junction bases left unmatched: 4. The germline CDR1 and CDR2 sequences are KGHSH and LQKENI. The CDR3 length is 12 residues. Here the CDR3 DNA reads TGTGCCAGCTCACTGGACAGGTCCGAAGCTTTCTTT. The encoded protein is CASSLDRSEAFF.

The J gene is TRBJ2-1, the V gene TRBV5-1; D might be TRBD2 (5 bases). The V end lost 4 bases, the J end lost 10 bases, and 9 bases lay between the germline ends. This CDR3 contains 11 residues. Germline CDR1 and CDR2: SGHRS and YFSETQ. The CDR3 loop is CASSPSGEQFF. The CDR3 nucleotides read TGCGCCAGCAGCCCCTCGGGGGAGCAGTTCTTC.

CDR3 region: CASSFDRKSEQYF. The DNA for the CDR3 is TGTGCCAGCAGCTTTGATAGGAAGTCCGAGCAGTACTTC. V gene TRBV7-6 combines with J gene TRBJ2-7; no firm D call. This CDR3 spans 13 amino acids. V shed 3 bases and J shed 6 bases, with 12 bases lying between them. Germline CDR1 reads SGHVS; CDR2 reads FNYEAQ.

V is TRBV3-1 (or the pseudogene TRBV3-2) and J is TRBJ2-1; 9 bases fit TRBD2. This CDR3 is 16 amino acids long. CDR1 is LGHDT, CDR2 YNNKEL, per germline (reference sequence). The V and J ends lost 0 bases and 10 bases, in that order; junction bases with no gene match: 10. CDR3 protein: CASSQDRLAGSSEQFF. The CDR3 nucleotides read TGTGCCAGCAGCCAAGATAGGCTAGCGGGGAGTAGCGAGCAGTTCTTC.

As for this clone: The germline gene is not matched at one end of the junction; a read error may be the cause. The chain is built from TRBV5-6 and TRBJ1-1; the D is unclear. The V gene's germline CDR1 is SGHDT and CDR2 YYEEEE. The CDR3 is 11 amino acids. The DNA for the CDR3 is TGCGGAAGGAGGGCCTACACTGAAGCTTTCTTT. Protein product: CGRRAYTEAFF.

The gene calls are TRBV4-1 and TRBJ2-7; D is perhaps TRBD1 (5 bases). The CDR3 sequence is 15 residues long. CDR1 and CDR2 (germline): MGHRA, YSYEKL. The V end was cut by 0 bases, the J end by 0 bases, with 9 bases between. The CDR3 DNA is TGCGCCAGCAGCCAAGATCAGGGTAGCTCCTACGAGCAGTACTTC. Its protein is CASSQDQGSSYEQYF.

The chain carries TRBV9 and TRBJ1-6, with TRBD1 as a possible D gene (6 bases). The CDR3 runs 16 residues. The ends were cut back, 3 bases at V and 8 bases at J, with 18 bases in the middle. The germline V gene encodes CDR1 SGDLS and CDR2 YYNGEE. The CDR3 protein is CASSAQYQGSHSPLHF. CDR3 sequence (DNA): TGTGCCAGCAGCGCTCAGTACCAGGGGAGCCATTCACCCCTCCACTTT.

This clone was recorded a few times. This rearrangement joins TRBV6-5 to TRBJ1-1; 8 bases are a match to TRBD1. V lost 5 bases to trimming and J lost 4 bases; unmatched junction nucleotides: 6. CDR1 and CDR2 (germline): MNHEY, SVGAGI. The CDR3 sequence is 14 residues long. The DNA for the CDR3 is TGTGCCAGCAGTAAATTACAGGGGGGCACTGAAGCTTTCTTT. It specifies CASSKLQGGTEAFF.

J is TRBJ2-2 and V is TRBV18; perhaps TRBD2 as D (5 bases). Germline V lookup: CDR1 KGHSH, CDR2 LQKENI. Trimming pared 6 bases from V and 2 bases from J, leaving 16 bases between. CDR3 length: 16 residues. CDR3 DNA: TGTGCCAGCTCCCCATTTCGGGGTATTAACACCGGGGAGCTGTTTTTT. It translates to CASSPFRGINTGELFF.

CDR3 nucleotide sequence: TGCGCCAGCAGTGAGTCGAGGAATCAGCCCCAGCATTTT. It specifies CASSESRNQPQHF. The rearrangement links TRBV10-2 to TRBJ1-5; the D is unclear. Germline values: CDR1 WSHSY, CDR2 SAAADI. The CDR3 contains 13 residues. The ends were cut back, 0 bases at V and 4 bases at J, with 4 bases in the middle.

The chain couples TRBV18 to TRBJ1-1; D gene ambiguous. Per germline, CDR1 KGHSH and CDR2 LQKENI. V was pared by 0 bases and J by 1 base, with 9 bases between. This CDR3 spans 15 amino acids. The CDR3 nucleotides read TGTGCCAGCTCACCACCCCGTACGGGGAACACTGAAGCTTTCTTT. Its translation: CASSPPRTGNTEAFF.

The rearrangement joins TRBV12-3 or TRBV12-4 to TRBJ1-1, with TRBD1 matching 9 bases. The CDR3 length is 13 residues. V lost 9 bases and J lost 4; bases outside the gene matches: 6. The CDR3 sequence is CASRDRAGTEAFF. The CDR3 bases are TGTGCCAGTCGGGACAGGGCCGGCACTGAAGCTTTCTTT.

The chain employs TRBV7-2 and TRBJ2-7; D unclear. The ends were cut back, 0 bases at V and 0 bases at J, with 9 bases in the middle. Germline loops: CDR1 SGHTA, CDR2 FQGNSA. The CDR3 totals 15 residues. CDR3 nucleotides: TGTGCCAGCAGCTTAGCAACGGGTGGCTCCTACGAGCAGTACTTC. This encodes CASSLATGGSYEQYF. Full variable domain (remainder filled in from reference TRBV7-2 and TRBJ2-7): GAGVSQSPSNKVTEKGKDVELRCDPISGHTALYWYRQSLGQGLEFLIYFQGNSAPDKSGLPSDRFSAERTGGSVSTLTIQRTQQEDSAVYLCASSLATGGSYEQYFGPGTRLTVT.

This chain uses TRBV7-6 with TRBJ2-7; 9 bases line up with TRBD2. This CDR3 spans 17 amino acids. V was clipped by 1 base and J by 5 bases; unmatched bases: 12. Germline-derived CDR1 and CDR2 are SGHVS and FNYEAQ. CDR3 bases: TGTGCCAGCAGCTTAGTATGGGGTAGCGGGAGCTCAAACGAGCAGTACTTC. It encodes CASSLVWGSGSSNEQYF.

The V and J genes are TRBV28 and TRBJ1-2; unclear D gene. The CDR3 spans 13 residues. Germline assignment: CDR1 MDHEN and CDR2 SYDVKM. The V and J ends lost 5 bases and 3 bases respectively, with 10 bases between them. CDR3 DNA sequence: TGTGCCAGCAGTCCGAACCGATACTATGGCTACACCTTC. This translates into CASSPNRYYGYTF.

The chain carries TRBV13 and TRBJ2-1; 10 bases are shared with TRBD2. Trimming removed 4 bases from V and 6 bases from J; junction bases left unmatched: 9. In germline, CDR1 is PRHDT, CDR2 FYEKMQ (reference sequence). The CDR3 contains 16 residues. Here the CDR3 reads CASSSGLARGGNEQFF. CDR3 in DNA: TGTGCCAGCAGCTCGGGACTAGCGCGGGGGGGCAATGAGCAGTTCTTC.

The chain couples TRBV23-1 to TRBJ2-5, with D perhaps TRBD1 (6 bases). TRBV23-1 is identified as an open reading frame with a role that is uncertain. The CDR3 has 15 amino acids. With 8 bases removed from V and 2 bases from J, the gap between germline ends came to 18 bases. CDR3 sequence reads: CASCNRQERQETQYF. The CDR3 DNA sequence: TGCGCCAGCTGTAATAGACAGGAAAGACAAGAGACCCAGTACTTC.

CDR3: CASSIGPGRNEQFF. CDR3 bases: TGTGCCAGTAGTATAGGTCCAGGGCGGAATGAGCAGTTCTTC. V gene TRBV19 combines with J gene TRBJ2-1, with a tentative D call TRBD1 (5 bases). This CDR3 is built from 14 residues. Germline V gives CDR1 LNHDA, CDR2 SQIVND (reference sequence). The V and J ends lost 1 base and 7 bases respectively, with 11 bases between them.

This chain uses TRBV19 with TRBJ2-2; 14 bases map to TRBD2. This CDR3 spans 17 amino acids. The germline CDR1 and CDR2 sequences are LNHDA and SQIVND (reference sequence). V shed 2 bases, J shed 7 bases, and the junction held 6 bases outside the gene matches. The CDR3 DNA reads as TGTGCCAGTAGTATAACTCGACTAGCGGGAGGGGTCGGGGAGCTGTTTTTT. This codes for CASSITRLAGGVGELFF.

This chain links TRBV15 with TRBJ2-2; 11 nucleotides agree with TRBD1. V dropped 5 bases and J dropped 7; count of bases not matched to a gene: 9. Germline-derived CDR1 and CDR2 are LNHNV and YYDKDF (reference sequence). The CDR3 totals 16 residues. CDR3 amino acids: CATSGGQGAQNGELFF. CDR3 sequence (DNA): TGTGCCACCAGCGGTGGACAGGGGGCGCAGAACGGGGAGCTGTTTTTT. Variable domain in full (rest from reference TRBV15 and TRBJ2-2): DAMVIQNPRYQVTQFGKPVTLSCSQTLNHNVMYWYQQKSSQAPKLLFHYYDKDFNNEADTPDNFQSRRPNTSFCFLDIRSPGLGDTAMYLCATSGGQGAQNGELFFGEGSRLTVL.

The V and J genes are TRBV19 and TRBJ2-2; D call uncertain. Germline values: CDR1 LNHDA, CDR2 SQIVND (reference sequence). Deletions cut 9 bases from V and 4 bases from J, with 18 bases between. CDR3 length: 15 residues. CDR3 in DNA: TGTGCCAGCCTCACCGACCGGGCTGGCACCGGGGAGCTGTTTTTT. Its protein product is CASLTDRAGTGELFF. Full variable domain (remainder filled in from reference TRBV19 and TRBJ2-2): DGGITQSPKYLFRKEGQNVTLSCEQNLNHDAMYWYRQDPGQGLRLIYYSQIVNDFQKGDIAEGYSVSREKKESFPLTVTSAQKNPTAFYLCASLTDRAGTGELFFGEGSRLTVL.

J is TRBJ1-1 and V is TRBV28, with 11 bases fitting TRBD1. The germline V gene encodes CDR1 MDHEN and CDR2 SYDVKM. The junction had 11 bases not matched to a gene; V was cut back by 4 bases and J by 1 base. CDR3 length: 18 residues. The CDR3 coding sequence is TGTGCCAGCAGTTCTCGGACAGGGGGCGAGACAACGAACACTGAAGCTTTCTTT. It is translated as CASSSRTGGETTNTEAFF.

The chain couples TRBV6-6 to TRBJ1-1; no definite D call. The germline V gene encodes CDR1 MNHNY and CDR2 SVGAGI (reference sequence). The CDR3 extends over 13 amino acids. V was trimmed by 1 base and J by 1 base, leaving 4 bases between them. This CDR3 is CASSYLGNTEAFF. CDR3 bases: TGTGCCAGCAGTTACTTGGGGAACACTGAAGCTTTCTTT.

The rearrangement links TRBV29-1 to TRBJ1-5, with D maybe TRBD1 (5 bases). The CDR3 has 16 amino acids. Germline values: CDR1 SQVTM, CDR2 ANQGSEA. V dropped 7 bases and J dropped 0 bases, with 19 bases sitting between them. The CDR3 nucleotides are TGCAGCGCGGGATCTCCTCAAGGGGCTAGCAATCAGCCCCAGCATTTT. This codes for CSAGSPQGASNQPQHF.

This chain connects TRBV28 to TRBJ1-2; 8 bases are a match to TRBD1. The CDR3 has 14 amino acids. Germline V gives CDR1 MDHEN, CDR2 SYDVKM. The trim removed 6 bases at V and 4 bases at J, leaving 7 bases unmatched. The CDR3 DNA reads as TGTGCCAGCAGGACGGACAGGGTCTTCTATGGCTACACCTTC. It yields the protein CASRTDRVFYGYTF.

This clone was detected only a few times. CDR3 sequence (DNA): TGTGCCAGCAGTGAGGGCAGCACAGATACGCAGTATTTT. This translates into CASSEGSTDTQYF. The chain combines TRBV6-4 with TRBJ2-3; D is unclear. CDR1 is MRHNA and CDR2 is SNTAGT in the germline V gene. V was cut by 3 bases and J by 0 bases, with 4 bases left in between. The CDR3 has 13 residues.